The source of this T cell receptor (beta chain) is a study of breast tumors, draining lymph nodes, adjacent tissues. Broader study findings: The data were judged consistent with most tumor T cells coming from lymph node and expanding in tumor. Compared with lymph nodes, tumors were less diverse; compared with nontumor tissue, more.

Trimming cost V 0 bases and J 0 bases, with 12 bases left between them. Per the germline V gene, CDR1 is MGHRA and CDR2 is YSYEKL. The CDR3 length is 16 residues. This clonotype qualifies as medium-sized. Its antigen remains unidentified. One entry per CDR3 protein results from TCRdb running MiXCR on the multiplex PCR reads. The sample holds over 10,000 distinct CDR3 sequences; about 46% are singletons and the top ten take approximately 40%. The clonotype comes from a female donor with breast cancer. Some clones in this sample may be carry-over from other donors' samples. Sequenced input: tumor-adjacent breast tissue. The chain couples TRBV4-1 to TRBJ2-7; perhaps TRBD2 as D (5 bases). The CDR3 DNA sequence: TGCGCCAGCAGCCAAGAGTGGCCAGGAGGCTCCTACGAGCAGTACTTC. It encodes CASSQEWPGGSYEQYF.